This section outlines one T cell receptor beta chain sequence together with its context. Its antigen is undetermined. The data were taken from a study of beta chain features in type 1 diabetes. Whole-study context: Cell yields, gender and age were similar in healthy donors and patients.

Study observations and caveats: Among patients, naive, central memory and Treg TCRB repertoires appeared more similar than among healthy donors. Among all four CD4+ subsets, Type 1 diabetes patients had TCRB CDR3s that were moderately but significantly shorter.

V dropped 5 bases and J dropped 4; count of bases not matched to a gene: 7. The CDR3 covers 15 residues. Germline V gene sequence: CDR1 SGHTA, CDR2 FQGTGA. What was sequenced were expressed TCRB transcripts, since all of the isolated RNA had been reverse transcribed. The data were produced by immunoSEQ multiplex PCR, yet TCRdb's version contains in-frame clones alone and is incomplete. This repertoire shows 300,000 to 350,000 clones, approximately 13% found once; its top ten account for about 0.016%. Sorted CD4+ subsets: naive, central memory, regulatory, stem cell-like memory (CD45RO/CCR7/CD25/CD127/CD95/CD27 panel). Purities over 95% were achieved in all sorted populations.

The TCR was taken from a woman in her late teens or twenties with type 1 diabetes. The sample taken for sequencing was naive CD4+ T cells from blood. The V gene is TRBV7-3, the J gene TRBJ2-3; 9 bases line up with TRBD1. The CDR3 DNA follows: TGTGCCAGCAGCCTTTCGGGACAGGGCTCAGATACGCAGTATTTT. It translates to CASSLSGQGSDTQYF.